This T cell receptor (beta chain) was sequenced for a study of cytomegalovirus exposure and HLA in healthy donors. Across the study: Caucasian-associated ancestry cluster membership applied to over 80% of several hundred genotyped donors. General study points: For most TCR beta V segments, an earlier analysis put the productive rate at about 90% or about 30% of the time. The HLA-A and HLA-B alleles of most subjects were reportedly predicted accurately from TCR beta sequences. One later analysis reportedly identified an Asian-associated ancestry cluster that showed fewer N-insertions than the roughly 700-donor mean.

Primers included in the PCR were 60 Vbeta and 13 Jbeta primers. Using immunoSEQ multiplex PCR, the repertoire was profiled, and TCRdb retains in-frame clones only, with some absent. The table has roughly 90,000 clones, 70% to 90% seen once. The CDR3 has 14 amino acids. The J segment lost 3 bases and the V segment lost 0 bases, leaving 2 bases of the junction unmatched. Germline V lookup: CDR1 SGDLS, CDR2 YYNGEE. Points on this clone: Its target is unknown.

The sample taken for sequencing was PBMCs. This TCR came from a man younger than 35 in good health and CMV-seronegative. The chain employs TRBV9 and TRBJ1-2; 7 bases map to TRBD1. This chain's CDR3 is CASSVGGGDYGYTF. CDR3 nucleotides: TGTGCCAGCAGCGTAGGAGGGGGCGACTATGGCTACACCTTC.